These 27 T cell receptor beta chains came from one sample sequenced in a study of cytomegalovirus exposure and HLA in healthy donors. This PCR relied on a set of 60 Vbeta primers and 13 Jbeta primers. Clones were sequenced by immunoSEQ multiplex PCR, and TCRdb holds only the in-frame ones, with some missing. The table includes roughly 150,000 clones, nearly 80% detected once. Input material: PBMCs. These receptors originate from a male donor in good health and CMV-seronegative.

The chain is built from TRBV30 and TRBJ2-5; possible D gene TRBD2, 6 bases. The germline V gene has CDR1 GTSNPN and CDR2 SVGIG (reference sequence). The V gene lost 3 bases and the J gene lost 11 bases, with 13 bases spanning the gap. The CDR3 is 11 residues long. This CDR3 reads CAWSQTGEQYF. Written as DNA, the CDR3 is TGTGCCTGGAGCCAAACGGGGGAGCAGTACTTC.

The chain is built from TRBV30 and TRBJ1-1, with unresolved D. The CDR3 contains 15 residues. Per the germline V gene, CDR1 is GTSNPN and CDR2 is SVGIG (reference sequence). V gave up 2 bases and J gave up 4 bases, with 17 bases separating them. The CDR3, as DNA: TGTGCCTGGAGTCGCACGCAGGCGGAGGGCACTGAAGCTTTCTTT. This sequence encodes CAWSRTQAEGTEAFF.

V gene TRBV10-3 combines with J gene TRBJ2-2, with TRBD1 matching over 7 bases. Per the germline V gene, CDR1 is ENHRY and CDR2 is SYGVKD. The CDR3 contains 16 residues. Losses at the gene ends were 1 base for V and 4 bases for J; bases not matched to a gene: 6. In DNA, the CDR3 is TGTGCCATCAGTGAGTATGGACAGGCGGGCACCGGGGAGCTGTTTTTT. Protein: CAISEYGQAGTGELFF.

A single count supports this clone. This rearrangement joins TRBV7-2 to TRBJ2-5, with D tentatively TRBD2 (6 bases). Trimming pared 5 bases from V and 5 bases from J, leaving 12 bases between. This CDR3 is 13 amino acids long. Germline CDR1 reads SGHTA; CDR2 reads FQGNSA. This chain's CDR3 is CASSRDSRETQYF. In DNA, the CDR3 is TGTGCCAGCAGCCGGGACTCGCGGGAGACCCAGTACTTC.

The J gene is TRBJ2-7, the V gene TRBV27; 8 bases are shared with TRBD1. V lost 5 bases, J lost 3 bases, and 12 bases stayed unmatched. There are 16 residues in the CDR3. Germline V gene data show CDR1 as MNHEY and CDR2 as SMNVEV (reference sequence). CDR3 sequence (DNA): TGTGCCAGCAGTCCCTCCCAGGGGGCCTTAGGCTACGAGCAGTACTTC. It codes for CASSPSQGALGYEQYF.

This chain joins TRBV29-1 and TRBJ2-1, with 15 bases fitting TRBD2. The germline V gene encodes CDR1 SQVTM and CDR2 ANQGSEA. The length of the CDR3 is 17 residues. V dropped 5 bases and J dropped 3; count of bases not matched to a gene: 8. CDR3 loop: CSVQGGLAGGYYNEQFF. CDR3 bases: TGCAGCGTTCAGGGGGGACTAGCGGGAGGCTACTACAATGAGCAGTTCTTC.

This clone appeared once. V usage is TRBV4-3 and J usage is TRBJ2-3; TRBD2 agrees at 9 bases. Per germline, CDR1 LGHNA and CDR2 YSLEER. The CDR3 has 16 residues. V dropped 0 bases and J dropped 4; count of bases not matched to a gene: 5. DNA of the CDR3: TGCGCCAGCAGCCAAGAGGGTAGCGGGAGATCAGATACGCAGTATTTT. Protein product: CASSQEGSGRSDTQYF.

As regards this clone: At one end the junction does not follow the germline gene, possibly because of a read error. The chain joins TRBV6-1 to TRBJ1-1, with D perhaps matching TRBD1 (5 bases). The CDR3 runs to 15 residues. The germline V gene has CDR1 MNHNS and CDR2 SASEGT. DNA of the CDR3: TGTGCCAGCAGGGAAGGATGGGGGGTAGACACTGAAGCTTTCTTT. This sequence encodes CASREGWGVDTEAFF.

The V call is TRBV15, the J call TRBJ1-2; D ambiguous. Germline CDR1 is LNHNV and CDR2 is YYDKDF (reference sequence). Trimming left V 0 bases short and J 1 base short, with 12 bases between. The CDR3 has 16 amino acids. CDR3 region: CATSRDLASNNYGYTF. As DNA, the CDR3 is TGTGCCACCAGCAGAGATTTGGCAAGTAATAACTATGGCTACACCTTC.

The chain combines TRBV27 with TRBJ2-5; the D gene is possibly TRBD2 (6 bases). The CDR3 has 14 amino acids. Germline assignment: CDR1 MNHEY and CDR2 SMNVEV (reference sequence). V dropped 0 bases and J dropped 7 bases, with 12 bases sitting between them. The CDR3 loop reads CASSLSTGGRTQYF. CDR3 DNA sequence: TGTGCCAGCAGTTTATCGACTGGGGGGAGGACCCAGTACTTC.

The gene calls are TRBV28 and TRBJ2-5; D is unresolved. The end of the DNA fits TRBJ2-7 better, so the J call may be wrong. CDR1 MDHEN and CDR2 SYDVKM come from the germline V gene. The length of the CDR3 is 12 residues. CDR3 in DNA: TGTGCCAGCAGTTTATACCCATACGAGCAGTACTTC. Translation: CASSLYPYEQYF.

DNA for the CDR3: TGTGCCAGCAGTTACCAGGGATCACCCTCTGGAAACACCATATATTTT. It encodes CASSYQGSPSGNTIYF. The chain combines TRBV6-5 with TRBJ1-3; possible D gene TRBD1, 5 bases. Germline V CDR1 and CDR2: MNHEY, SVGAGI. The CDR3 is made up of 16 amino acids. The germline V and J ends were trimmed by 2 bases and 0 bases, with 11 bases remaining between them.

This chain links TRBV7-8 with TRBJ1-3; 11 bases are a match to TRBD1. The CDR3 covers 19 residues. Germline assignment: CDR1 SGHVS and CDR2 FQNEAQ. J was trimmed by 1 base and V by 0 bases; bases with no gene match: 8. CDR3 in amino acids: CASSLAGGTGGSSGNTIYF. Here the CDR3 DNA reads TGTGCCAGCAGCTTAGCAGGGGGGACAGGGGGGAGTTCTGGAAACACCATATATTTT.

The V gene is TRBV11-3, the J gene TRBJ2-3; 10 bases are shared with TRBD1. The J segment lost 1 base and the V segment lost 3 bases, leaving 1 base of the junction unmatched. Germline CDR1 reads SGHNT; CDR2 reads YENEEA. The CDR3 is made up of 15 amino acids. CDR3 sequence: CASSLGTGGTDTQYF. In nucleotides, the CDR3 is TGTGCCAGCAGCTTGGGGACAGGGGGCACAGATACGCAGTATTTT.

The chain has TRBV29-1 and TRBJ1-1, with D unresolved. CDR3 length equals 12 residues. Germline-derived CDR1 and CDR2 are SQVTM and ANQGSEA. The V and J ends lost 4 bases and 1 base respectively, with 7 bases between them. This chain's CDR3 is CSVGRANTEAFF. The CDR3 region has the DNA TGCAGCGTTGGGAGAGCGAACACTGAAGCTTTCTTT.

The CDR3 loop reads CASSETSARGEQFF. Written as DNA, the CDR3 is TGTGCCAGCAGCGAAACCTCGGCTAGGGGTGAGCAGTTCTTC. V and J are TRBV7-2 and TRBJ2-1, with D maybe TRBD1 (5 bases). This CDR3 comprises 14 residues. V dropped 5 bases and J dropped 9 bases, with 17 bases sitting between them. Per germline, CDR1 SGHTA and CDR2 FQGNSA.

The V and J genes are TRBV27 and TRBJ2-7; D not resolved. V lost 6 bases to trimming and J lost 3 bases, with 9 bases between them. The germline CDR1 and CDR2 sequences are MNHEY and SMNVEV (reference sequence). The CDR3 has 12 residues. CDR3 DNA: TGTGCCAGCAGGTCGAACTACTACGAGCAGTACTTC. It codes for CASRSNYYEQYF.

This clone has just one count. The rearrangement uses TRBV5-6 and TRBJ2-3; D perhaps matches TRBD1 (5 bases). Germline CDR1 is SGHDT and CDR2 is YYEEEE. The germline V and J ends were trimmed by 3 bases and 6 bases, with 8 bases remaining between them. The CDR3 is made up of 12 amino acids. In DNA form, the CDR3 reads TGTGCCAGCAGCTGGACAATGGATACGCAGTATTTT. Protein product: CASSWTMDTQYF. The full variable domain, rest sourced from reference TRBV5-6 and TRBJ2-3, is DAGVTQSPTHLIKTRGQQVTLRCSPKSGHDTVSWYQQALGQGPQFIFQYYEEEERQRGNFPDRFSGHQFPNYSSELNVNALLLGDSALYLCASSWTMDTQYFGPGTRLTVL.

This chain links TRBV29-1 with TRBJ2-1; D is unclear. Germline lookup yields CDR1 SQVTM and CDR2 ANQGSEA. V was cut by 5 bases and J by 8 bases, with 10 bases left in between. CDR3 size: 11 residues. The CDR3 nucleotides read TGCAGCGTTAGGAAGAGCGATGAGCAGTTCTTC. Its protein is CSVRKSDEQFF.

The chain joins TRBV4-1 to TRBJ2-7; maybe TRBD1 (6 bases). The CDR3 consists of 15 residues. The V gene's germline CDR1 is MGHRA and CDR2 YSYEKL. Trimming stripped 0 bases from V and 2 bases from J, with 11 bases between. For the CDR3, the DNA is TGCGCCAGCAGCCAAGATGGGGACACCGCCTACGAGCAGTACTTC. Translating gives CASSQDGDTAYEQYF.

The CDR3 spells CASSARTSAFSYEQYF. For the CDR3, the DNA is TGTGCCAGCAGCGCCCGGACTAGCGCCTTCTCCTACGAGCAGTACTTC. This chain links TRBV7-9 with TRBJ2-7, with TRBD2 identical over 9 bases. With 5 bases clipped from V and 0 bases from J, the junction kept 8 bases outside the gene matches. Germline V lookup: CDR1 SEHNR, CDR2 FQNEAQ (reference sequence). The CDR3 is made up of 16 amino acids.

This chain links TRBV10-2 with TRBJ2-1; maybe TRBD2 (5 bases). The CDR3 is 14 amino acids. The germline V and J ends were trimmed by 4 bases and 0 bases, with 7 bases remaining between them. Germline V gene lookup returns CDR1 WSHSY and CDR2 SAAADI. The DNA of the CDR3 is TGCGCCAGCAGTGCGGGGAGCTCCTACAATGAGCAGTTCTTC. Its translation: CASSAGSSYNEQFF.

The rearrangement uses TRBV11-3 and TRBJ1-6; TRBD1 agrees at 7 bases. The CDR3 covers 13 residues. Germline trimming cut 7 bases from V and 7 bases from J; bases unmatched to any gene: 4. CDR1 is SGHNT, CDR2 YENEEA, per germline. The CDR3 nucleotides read TGTGCCAGCACCGGACAGGTCAATTCACCCCTCCACTTT. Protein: CASTGQVNSPLHF.

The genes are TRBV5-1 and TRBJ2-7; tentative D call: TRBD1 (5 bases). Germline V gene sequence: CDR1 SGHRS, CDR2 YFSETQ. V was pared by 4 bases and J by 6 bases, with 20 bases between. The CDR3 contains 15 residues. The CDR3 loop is CASSLRGDPQGEQYF. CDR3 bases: TGCGCCAGCAGCCTCCGCGGTGACCCCCAGGGCGAGCAGTACTTC. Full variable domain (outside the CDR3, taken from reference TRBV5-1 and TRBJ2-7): KAGVTQTPRYLIKTRGQQVTLSCSPISGHRSVSWYQQTPGQGLQFLFEYFSETQRNKGNFPGRFSGRQFSNSRSEMNVSTLELGDSALYLCASSLRGDPQGEQYFGPGTRLTVT.

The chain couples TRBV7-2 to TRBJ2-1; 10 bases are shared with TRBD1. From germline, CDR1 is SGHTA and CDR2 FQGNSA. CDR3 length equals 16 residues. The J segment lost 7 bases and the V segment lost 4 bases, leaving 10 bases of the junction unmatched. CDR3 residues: CASSSFWTGGKNEQFF. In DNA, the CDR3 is TGTGCCAGCAGCTCATTCTGGACAGGGGGGAAAAATGAGCAGTTCTTC.

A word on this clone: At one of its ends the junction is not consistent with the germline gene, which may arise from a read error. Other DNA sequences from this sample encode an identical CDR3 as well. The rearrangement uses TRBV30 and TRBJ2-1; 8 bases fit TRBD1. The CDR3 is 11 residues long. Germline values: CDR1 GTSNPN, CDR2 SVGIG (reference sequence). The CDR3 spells CACDRGNEQFF. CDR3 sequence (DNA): TGCGCCTGCGACAGGGGCAATGAGCAGTTCTTC.

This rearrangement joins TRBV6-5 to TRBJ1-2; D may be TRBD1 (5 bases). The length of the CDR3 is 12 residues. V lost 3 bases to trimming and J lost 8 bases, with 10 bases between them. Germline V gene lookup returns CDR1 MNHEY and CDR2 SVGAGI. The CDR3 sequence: CASSYLGGGYTF. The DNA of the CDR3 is TGTGCCAGCAGTTATTTGGGGGGGGGCTACACCTTC.